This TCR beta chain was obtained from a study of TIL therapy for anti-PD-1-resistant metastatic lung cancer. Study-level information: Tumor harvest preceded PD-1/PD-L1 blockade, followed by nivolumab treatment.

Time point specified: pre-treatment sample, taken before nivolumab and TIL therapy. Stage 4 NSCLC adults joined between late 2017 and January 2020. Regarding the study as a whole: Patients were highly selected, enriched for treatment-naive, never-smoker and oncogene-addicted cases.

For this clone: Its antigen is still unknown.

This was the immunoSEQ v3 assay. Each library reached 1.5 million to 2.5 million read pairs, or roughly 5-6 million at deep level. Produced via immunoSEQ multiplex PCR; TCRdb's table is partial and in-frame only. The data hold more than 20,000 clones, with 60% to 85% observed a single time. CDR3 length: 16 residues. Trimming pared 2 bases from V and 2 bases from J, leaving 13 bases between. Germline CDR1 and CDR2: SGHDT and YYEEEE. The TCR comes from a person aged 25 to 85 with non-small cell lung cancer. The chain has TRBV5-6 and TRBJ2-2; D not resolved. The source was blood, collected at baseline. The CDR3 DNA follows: TGTGCCAGCAGCTTAGCTCGAGAGGCTAACACCGGGGAGCTGTTTTTT. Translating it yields CASSLAREANTGELFF.